This TCR beta chain was identified during a study of shared clonotypes between healthy human individuals. General study findings and limits: Large depth notwithstanding, sorted-subset sequencing proved incomplete by rarefaction.

Notes on this clone: Its antigen remains unknown.

For every subset, genomic DNA was evenly distributed across several immunoSEQ plates. Profiling relied on immunoSEQ multiplex PCR, and the TCRdb table lists in-frame clones only, not all of them. The table has 2 million to 2.5 million clones, around 92% seen once. V was pared by 2 bases and J by 1 base, with 7 bases between. Germline V gene data show CDR1 as SNHLY and CDR2 as FYNNEI. This CDR3 region has 14 residues. Sequencing was performed on naive CD4+ T cells from PBMCs. Subset meaning: CD45RA+ positively selected. The clonotype comes from a man between 18 and 29 years old in good health. Some clones in this sample may be carry-over from other donors' samples. The chain recombines TRBV2 with TRBJ2-3; D not certain. The CDR3 DNA is TGTGCCAGCAGTGAACGGCGGCGCACAGATACGCAGTATTTT. This encodes CASSERRRTDTQYF.